A selection of T cell receptor beta chains follows, all from one sample in a study of OX40 agonist ivuxolimab in advanced cancers. TCRdb keeps only in-frame clones here, not all; method: immunoSEQ multiplex PCR. The data show tens of thousands of clones, around 81% seen once. Sample: CD4+ or CD8+ T cells sorted from blood, taken in a trial of the OX40 agonist ivuxolimab. The receptors stem from an adult with an advanced solid tumor such as melanoma, head and neck, liver or kidney cancer. Both conserved end residues are part of each CDR3. Each record gives: clone size, V gene, J gene, CDR3 length, D gene, CDR3 protein, CDR3 DNA. D genes are given only for firm matches. Clone size is shown for a subset of rows, as once, few, many or a class of expanded clone.

clone size: -
V gene: TRBV7-3
J gene: TRBJ2-1
CDR3 length: 13
D gene: TRBD1
CDR3 protein: CASGTGNYNEQFF
CDR3 DNA: TGTGCCAGCGGGACAGGAAACTACAATGAGCAGTTCTTC

clone size: -
V gene: TRBV13
J gene: TRBJ2-7
CDR3 length: 13
D gene: -
CDR3 protein: CASTFQDTYEQYF
CDR3 DNA: TGTGCCAGCACCTTTCAGGACACCTACGAGCAGTACTTC

clone size: -
V gene: TRBV7-8
J gene: TRBJ2-1
CDR3 length: 16
D gene: TRBD2
CDR3 protein: CASSPGGLDDYNEQFF
CDR3 DNA: TGTGCCAGCAGCCCGGGGGGACTAGACGATTACAATGAGCAGTTCTTC

clone size: few
V gene: TRBV19
J gene: TRBJ1-1
CDR3 length: 15
D gene: TRBD1
CDR3 protein: CASSSRQGANTEAFF
CDR3 DNA: TGTGCCAGTAGTAGCAGACAGGGGGCAAACACTGAAGCTTTCTTT

clone size: once
V gene: TRBV5-4
J gene: TRBJ2-7
CDR3 length: 14
D gene: TRBD2
CDR3 protein: CASSPFSGSYEQYF
CDR3 DNA: TGTGCCAGCAGCCCCTTTAGCGGGTCCTACGAGCAGTACTTC

clone size: -
V gene: TRBV5-6
J gene: TRBJ2-2
CDR3 length: 14
D gene: -
CDR3 protein: CASSLTPNTGELFF
CDR3 DNA: TGTGCCAGCAGCTTGACACCGAACACCGGGGAGCTGTTTTTT

clone size: -
V gene: TRBV7-9
J gene: TRBJ2-7
CDR3 length: 11
D gene: -
CDR3 protein: CASSLVGEQYF
CDR3 DNA: TGTGCCAGCAGCTTAGTCGGAGAGCAGTACTTC

clone size: -
V gene: TRBV7-9
J gene: TRBJ2-5
CDR3 length: 15
D gene: -
CDR3 protein: CASSRDRTLLETQYF
CDR3 DNA: TGTGCCAGCAGCCGGGACCGGACCTTACTAGAGACCCAGTACTTC

clone size: -
V gene: TRBV29-1
J gene: TRBJ2-3
CDR3 length: 14
D gene: TRBD2
CDR3 protein: CSVEELAVTDTQYF
CDR3 DNA: TGCAGCGTTGAAGAACTAGCGGTGACAGATACGCAGTATTTT

clone size: -
V gene: TRBV7-8
J gene: TRBJ2-7
CDR3 length: 12
D gene: -
CDR3 protein: CASSPGTYEQYF
CDR3 DNA: TGTGCCAGCAGCCCAGGTACCTACGAGCAGTACTTC

clone size: -
V gene: TRBV5-1
J gene: TRBJ2-3
CDR3 length: 13
D gene: -
CDR3 protein: CASSLEIGNTQYF
CDR3 DNA: TGCGCCAGCAGCTTGGAGATCGGAAATACGCAGTATTTT

clone size: once
V gene: TRBV7-9
J gene: TRBJ2-7
CDR3 length: 14
D gene: TRBD1
CDR3 protein: CASSHGQDSYEQYF
CDR3 DNA: TGTGCCAGCAGCCATGGACAGGACTCCTACGAGCAGTACTTC

clone size: -
V gene: TRBV9
J gene: TRBJ1-3
CDR3 length: 13
D gene: -
CDR3 protein: CASSVAAGNTIYF
CDR3 DNA: TGTGCCAGCAGCGTAGCGGCTGGAAACACCATATATTTT

clone size: -
V gene: TRBV29-1
J gene: TRBJ2-3
CDR3 length: 11
D gene: -
CDR3 protein: CSVEGYDTQYF
CDR3 DNA: TGCAGCGTTGAAGGGTACGATACGCAGTATTTT

clone size: -
V gene: TRBV7-6
J gene: TRBJ1-6
CDR3 length: 14
D gene: -
CDR3 protein: CASSSDRLNSPLHF
CDR3 DNA: TGTGCCAGCAGCTCCGACAGGCTAAATTCACCCCTCCACTTT

clone size: -
V gene: TRBV7-2
J gene: TRBJ2-1
CDR3 length: 15
D gene: -
CDR3 protein: CASSRRDKPYNEQFF
CDR3 DNA: TGTGCCAGCAGCCGCCGGGACAAACCCTACAATGAGCAGTTCTTC

clone size: -
V gene: TRBV28
J gene: TRBJ2-7
CDR3 length: 12
D gene: -
CDR3 protein: CASSLASVEQYF
CDR3 DNA: TGTGCCAGCAGCCTCGCCTCGGTCGAGCAGTACTTC

clone size: -
V gene: TRBV11-2
J gene: TRBJ2-7
CDR3 length: 15
D gene: TRBD1
CDR3 protein: CASSHPGQGIVEQYF
CDR3 DNA: TGTGCCAGCAGCCATCCGGGACAGGGAATTGTCGAGCAGTACTTC

clone size: few
V gene: TRBV27
J gene: TRBJ2-5
CDR3 length: 14
D gene: -
CDR3 protein: CASRTDWYQETQYF
CDR3 DNA: TGTGCCAGCCGGACGGATTGGTACCAAGAGACCCAGTACTTC

clone size: -
V gene: TRBV27
J gene: TRBJ1-2
CDR3 length: 13
D gene: -
CDR3 protein: CASSLGSNYGYTF
CDR3 DNA: TGTGCCAGCAGCCTCGGATCGAACTATGGCTACACCTTC

clone size: -
V gene: TRBV7-3
J gene: TRBJ2-1
CDR3 length: 15
D gene: TRBD1
CDR3 protein: CASSQTGSSYNEQFF
CDR3 DNA: TGTGCCAGCAGCCAGACAGGGAGTTCCTACAATGAGCAGTTCTTC

clone size: few
V gene: TRBV9
J gene: TRBJ2-7
CDR3 length: 18
D gene: TRBD1
CDR3 protein: CASSIDRLPGTGDYEQYF
CDR3 DNA: TGTGCCAGCAGCATAGATAGATTACCCGGGACAGGGGACTACGAGCAGTACTTC

clone size: -
V gene: TRBV7-7
J gene: TRBJ2-7
CDR3 length: 14
D gene: TRBD2
CDR3 protein: CASSPGGTAYEQYF
CDR3 DNA: TGTGCCAGCAGCCCCGGGGGGACCGCCTACGAGCAGTACTTC

clone size: -
V gene: TRBV5-6
J gene: TRBJ2-7
CDR3 length: 13
D gene: TRBD2
CDR3 protein: CASSLGGRDEQYF
CDR3 DNA: TGTGCCAGCAGCTTGGGCGGGAGGGACGAGCAGTACTTC

clone size: -
V gene: TRBV5-6
J gene: TRBJ1-5
CDR3 length: 14
D gene: -
CDR3 protein: CASSFMTANQPQHF
CDR3 DNA: TGTGCCAGCAGCTTTATGACGGCAAATCAGCCCCAGCATTTT

clone size: once
V gene: TRBV2
J gene: TRBJ2-7
CDR3 length: 14
D gene: -
CDR3 protein: CASTRGANTYEQYF
CDR3 DNA: TGTGCCAGCACCCGCGGGGCAAATACCTACGAGCAGTACTTC

clone size: -
V gene: TRBV7-9
J gene: TRBJ2-7
CDR3 length: 14
D gene: -
CDR3 protein: CASSSFIGHYEQYF
CDR3 DNA: TGTGCCAGCAGCTCATTCATCGGACACTACGAGCAGTACTTC

clone size: -
V gene: TRBV26
J gene: TRBJ2-5
CDR3 length: 12
D gene: -
CDR3 protein: CASSLGRETQYF
CDR3 DNA: TGTGCCAGCAGTTTAGGCCGAGAGACCCAGTACTTC

clone size: -
V gene: TRBV7-9
J gene: TRBJ2-4
CDR3 length: 15
D gene: -
CDR3 protein: CASSLGGLVKNIQYF
CDR3 DNA: TGTGCCAGCAGCTTAGGGGGATTAGTCAAAAACATTCAGTACTTC

clone size: -
V gene: TRBV9
J gene: TRBJ1-1
CDR3 length: 16
D gene: -
CDR3 protein: CASSTPGAGDNTEAFF
CDR3 DNA: TGTGCCAGCAGCACCCCGGGAGCAGGGGATAACACTGAAGCTTTCTTT

clone size: -
V gene: TRBV28
J gene: TRBJ1-5
CDR3 length: 14
D gene: -
CDR3 protein: CASSLGGAGQPQHF
CDR3 DNA: TGTGCCAGCAGTTTGGGGGGGGCTGGGCAGCCCCAGCATTTT

clone size: -
V gene: TRBV25-1
J gene: TRBJ2-5
CDR3 length: 15
D gene: TRBD1
CDR3 protein: CASSPDRGYQETQYF
CDR3 DNA: TGTGCCAGCAGCCCTGACAGGGGATACCAAGAGACCCAGTACTTC

clone size: -
V gene: TRBV7-3
J gene: TRBJ1-2
CDR3 length: 13
D gene: -
CDR3 protein: CASSRGQLYGYTF
CDR3 DNA: TGTGCCAGCAGCCGCGGACAGCTCTATGGCTACACCTTC

clone size: -
V gene: TRBV4-3
J gene: TRBJ2-2
CDR3 length: 14
D gene: -
CDR3 protein: CASSLIQGTGELFF
CDR3 DNA: TGCGCCAGCAGCCTGATACAGGGTACCGGGGAGCTGTTTTTT

clone size: -
V gene: TRBV19
J gene: TRBJ2-5
CDR3 length: 15
D gene: -
CDR3 protein: CASSIGGGYQETQYF
CDR3 DNA: TGTGCCAGTAGTATAGGCGGCGGGTACCAAGAGACCCAGTACTTC

clone size: -
V gene: TRBV6-1
J gene: TRBJ1-1
CDR3 length: 14
D gene: -
CDR3 protein: CASSEPIVNTEAFF
CDR3 DNA: TGTGCCAGCAGTGAACCTATAGTGAACACTGAAGCTTTCTTT

clone size: once
V gene: TRBV9
J gene: TRBJ1-3
CDR3 length: 16
D gene: -
CDR3 protein: CASSVPPGGSGNTIYF
CDR3 DNA: TGTGCCAGCAGCGTCCCACCCGGTGGCTCTGGAAACACCATATATTTT

clone size: -
V gene: TRBV9
J gene: TRBJ1-2
CDR3 length: 13
D gene: TRBD1
CDR3 protein: CASRATGSYGYTF
CDR3 DNA: TGTGCCAGCAGGGCGACAGGGTCCTATGGCTACACCTTC

clone size: -
V gene: TRBV29-1
J gene: TRBJ2-7
CDR3 length: 15
D gene: TRBD1
CDR3 protein: CSVEKSGGSSYEQYF
CDR3 DNA: TGCAGCGTTGAAAAATCAGGGGGTAGCTCCTACGAGCAGTACTTC

clone size: -
V gene: TRBV28
J gene: TRBJ1-1
CDR3 length: 12
D gene: -
CDR3 protein: CASSFGTVEAFF
CDR3 DNA: TGTGCCAGCAGTTTCGGGACTGTCGAAGCTTTCTTT

clone size: -
V gene: TRBV9
J gene: TRBJ2-6
CDR3 length: 17
D gene: -
CDR3 protein: CASSARGRSSGANVLTF
CDR3 DNA: TGTGCCAGCAGCGCCAGGGGCCGTAGCTCTGGGGCCAACGTCCTGACTTTC

clone size: -
V gene: TRBV2
J gene: TRBJ2-1
CDR3 length: 14
D gene: -
CDR3 protein: CASSESWGNPEQFF
CDR3 DNA: TGTGCCAGCAGTGAATCTTGGGGAAACCCCGAGCAGTTCTTC

clone size: -
V gene: TRBV2
J gene: TRBJ2-3
CDR3 length: 15
D gene: TRBD1
CDR3 protein: CASSYRDSYTDTQYF
CDR3 DNA: TGTGCCAGCAGTTACCGGGACAGCTACACAGATACGCAGTATTTT

clone size: once
V gene: TRBV29-1
J gene: TRBJ2-1
CDR3 length: 8
D gene: -
CDR3 protein: CSVGQQFF
CDR3 DNA: TGCAGCGTCGGCCAGCAGTTCTTC

clone size: -
V gene: TRBV9
J gene: TRBJ1-1
CDR3 length: 15
D gene: -
CDR3 protein: CASSGGGRSNTEAFF
CDR3 DNA: TGTGCCAGCAGCGGTGGTGGGAGGTCAAACACTGAAGCTTTCTTT

clone size: few
V gene: TRBV10-3
J gene: TRBJ2-7
CDR3 length: 13
D gene: -
CDR3 protein: CAISEPGAGEQYF
CDR3 DNA: TGTGCCATCAGTGAACCGGGGGCTGGCGAGCAGTACTTC

clone size: once
V gene: TRBV28
J gene: TRBJ1-2
CDR3 length: 16
D gene: TRBD1
CDR3 protein: CASSSPGTGGLDGYTF
CDR3 DNA: TGTGCCAGCAGTTCCCCTGGGACAGGGGGGCTGGATGGCTACACCTTC

clone size: few
V gene: TRBV4-1
J gene: TRBJ2-7
CDR3 length: 15
D gene: -
CDR3 protein: CASSQEGGGGREQYF
CDR3 DNA: TGCGCCAGCAGCCAAGAAGGGGGAGGGGGTCGGGAGCAGTACTTC

clone size: -
V gene: TRBV5-6
J gene: TRBJ1-5
CDR3 length: 15
D gene: TRBD1
CDR3 protein: CASSLARQGYQPQHF
CDR3 DNA: TGTGCCAGCAGCTTGGCCCGACAGGGATATCAGCCCCAGCATTTT

clone size: -
V gene: TRBV4-1
J gene: TRBJ2-7
CDR3 length: 15
D gene: -
CDR3 protein: CASSQEYGGSYEQYF
CDR3 DNA: TGCGCCAGCAGCCAAGAATATGGGGGTTCCTACGAGCAGTACTTC

clone size: medium-sized
V gene: TRBV19
J gene: TRBJ1-5
CDR3 length: 15
D gene: -
CDR3 protein: CASSIGGGAQLPQHF
CDR3 DNA: TGTGCCAGTAGTATAGGGGGAGGGGCCCAATTGCCCCAGCATTTT

clone size: -
V gene: TRBV28
J gene: TRBJ2-1
CDR3 length: 17
D gene: -
CDR3 protein: CASNPTSGLKENNEQFF
CDR3 DNA: TGTGCCAGCAATCCTACTTCGGGGCTCAAAGAGAACAATGAGCAGTTCTTC